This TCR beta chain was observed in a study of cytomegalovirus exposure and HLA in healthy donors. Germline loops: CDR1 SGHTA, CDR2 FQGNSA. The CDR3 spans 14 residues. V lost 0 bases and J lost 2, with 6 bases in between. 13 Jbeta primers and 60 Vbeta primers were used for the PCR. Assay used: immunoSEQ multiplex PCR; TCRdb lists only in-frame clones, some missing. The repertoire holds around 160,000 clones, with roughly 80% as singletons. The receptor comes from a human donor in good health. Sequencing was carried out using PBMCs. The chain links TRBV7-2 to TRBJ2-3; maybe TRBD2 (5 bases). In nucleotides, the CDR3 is TGTGCCAGCAGCTTAGCCGGGAACACAGATACGCAGTATTTT. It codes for CASSLAGNTDTQYF.